These T cell receptor beta chains were read from a single sample in a study of blood T cell repertoires in COVID-19. The data were produced by immunoSEQ multiplex PCR, yet TCRdb's version contains in-frame clones alone and is incomplete. Among 110,000 to 150,000 clones listed, about 89% were seen once. The sample was peripheral blood. The receptor source for this set is a man in his 60s with active or convalescent COVID-19. The CDR3 runs from the conserved cysteine through the conserved F or W. A D gene is named only where the DNA matches it firmly. Clone size appears in some rows only: once, few, many, or a class for an expanded clone.

CDR3	DNA	J	size	length	D	V
CASSPRGAASGYTF	TGTGCCAGCAGTCCCCGAGGCGCGGCTAGTGGCTACACCTTC	TRBJ1-2	-	14	-	TRBV27
CASSEWTEDTQYF	TGTGCCAGCAGCGAGTGGACAGAAGATACGCAGTATTTT	TRBJ2-3	-	13	-	TRBV7-9
CASSLRGGTYEQYF	TGTGCCAGCAGTTTACGTGGCGGAACCTACGAGCAGTACTTC	TRBJ2-7	few	14	-	TRBV28
CASSIDGQGGNQPQHF	TGTGCCAGCAGCATCGATGGACAGGGTGGCAATCAGCCCCAGCATTTT	TRBJ1-5	-	16	TRBD1	TRBV28
CASSPGGSGYGYNEQFF	TGTGCCAGCAGCCCCGGGGGGTCAGGGTACGGGTACAATGAGCAGTTCTTC	TRBJ2-1	-	17	TRBD2	TRBV28
CASREEFYEQYF	TGTGCCAGCAGGGAGGAATTCTACGAGCAGTACTTC	TRBJ2-7	-	12	-	TRBV28
CASSPAGTGVGNTIYF	TGTGCCAGCTCACCAGCCGGGACAGGGGTCGGAAACACCATATATTTT	TRBJ1-3	-	16	TRBD1	TRBV18
CASSSATGAFYEQYF	TGTGCCAGCAGCTCTGCGACAGGGGCCTTCTACGAGCAGTACTTC	TRBJ2-7	-	15	TRBD1	TRBV7-9
CASQPGNGPGQPQHF	TGTGCCAGCCAACCGGGGAACGGGCCCGGGCAGCCCCAGCATTTT	TRBJ1-5	-	15	-	TRBV19
CASSPRTGGFNTIYF	TGCGCCAGCAGCCCCCGGACAGGGGGTTTTAACACCATATATTTT	TRBJ1-3	-	15	TRBD1	TRBV4-3
CAWVGRGADTQYF	TGTGCCTGGGTGGGAAGGGGCGCAGATACGCAGTATTTT	TRBJ2-3	-	13	-	TRBV30
CSVVIQGEKLFF	TGCAGCGTTGTTATACAGGGAGAAAAACTGTTTTTT	TRBJ1-4	few	12	-	TRBV29-1
CASVFSGGNEKLFF	TGTGCCAGCGTCTTCTCCGGGGGTAATGAAAAACTGTTTTTT	TRBJ1-4	-	14	-	TRBV28
CASSSPGGRSNQPQHF	TGTGCCAGCAGTTCCCCGGGGGGGAGGAGCAATCAGCCCCAGCATTTT	TRBJ1-5	-	16	-	TRBV6-2/TRBV6-3
CATTPLTGPDYGYTF	TGTGCCACTACTCCCCTCACAGGTCCCGACTATGGCTACACCTTC	TRBJ1-2	-	15	-	TRBV19
CARGRNIQYF	TGTGCCAGGGGGAGAAACATTCAGTACTTC	TRBJ2-4	-	10	-	TRBV6-5
CASSYPPGETQYF	TGTGCCAGCAGTTACCCGCCAGGGGAGACCCAGTACTTC	TRBJ2-5	-	13	-	TRBV6-2/TRBV6-3
CASSPLADPGGELFF	TGCGCCAGCAGCCCCTTAGCCGATCCCGGCGGGGAGCTGTTTTTT	TRBJ2-2	few	15	-	TRBV4-1
CASSQNGEEPLHF	TGTGCCAGCAGCCAAAATGGGGAGGAACCCCTCCACTTT	TRBJ1-6	once	13	-	TRBV7-3
CASSYSRVGDQPQHF	TGTGCCAGCAGTTACTCCCGGGTTGGTGATCAGCCCCAGCATTTT	TRBJ1-5	-	15	-	TRBV6-5
CASSQGQGRQPQHF	TGTGCCAGCAGCCAAGGCCAGGGTAGGCAGCCCCAGCATTTT	TRBJ1-5	-	14	-	TRBV3-1/TRBV3-2
CASSYRTGRGEKLFF	TGTGCCAGCAGCTATCGGACAGGGCGGGGTGAAAAACTGTTTTTT	TRBJ1-4	-	15	TRBD1	TRBV3-1/TRBV3-2
CAIPGVRNTEAFF	TGTGCCATCCCGGGGGTTAGAAACACTGAAGCTTTCTTT	TRBJ1-1	-	13	-	TRBV7-3
CASSLVGESNQPQHF	TGCGCCAGCAGCTTGGTTGGAGAAAGCAATCAGCCCCAGCATTTT	TRBJ1-5	-	15	-	TRBV5-1
CAGSHAWGVQPQHF	TGTGCCGGCAGCCACGCGTGGGGAGTTCAGCCCCAGCATTTT	TRBJ1-5	-	14	-	TRBV3-1/TRBV3-2
CASSQGGDSPLHF	TGTGCCAGCAGCCAGGGAGGGGATTCACCCCTCCACTTT	TRBJ1-6	-	13	-	TRBV7-3
CASSFWTDQPQHF	TGTGCCAGCAGCTTTTGGACAGATCAGCCCCAGCATTTT	TRBJ1-5	-	13	-	TRBV7-2
CAWSRGSSYNEQFF	TGTGCCTGGAGTCGAGGGAGCTCCTACAATGAGCAGTTCTTC	TRBJ2-1	once	14	-	TRBV30
CASSRGQGALGYTF	TGTGCCAGCAGTCGGGGACAGGGGGCCCTCGGCTACACCTTC	TRBJ1-2	-	14	TRBD1	TRBV6-5
CASSVDSGPYNEQFF	TGTGCCAGCAGCGTAGATAGCGGTCCCTACAATGAGCAGTTCTTC	TRBJ2-1	once	15	-	TRBV9
CASSSHRPSAADTQYF	TGTGCCAGCAGCTCCCATAGGCCTTCGGCGGCAGATACGCAGTATTTT	TRBJ2-3	-	16	-	TRBV28
CASNRQLNTEAFF	TGTGCCAGCAATAGACAGCTAAACACTGAAGCTTTCTTT	TRBJ1-1	-	13	-	TRBV12-3/TRBV12-4
CATSDLRAGTGSNTGELFF	TGTGCCACCAGTGATTTAAGGGCAGGGACAGGGTCGAACACCGGGGAGCTGTTTTTT	TRBJ2-2	-	19	TRBD1	TRBV24-1
CASSQTDTQYF	TGTGCCAGCTCTCAGACAGATACGCAGTATTTT	TRBJ2-3	-	11	-	TRBV18
CASSLSRGGADSPLHF	TGTGCCAGCAGTTTATCGAGGGGGGGGGCGGATTCACCCCTCCACTTT	TRBJ1-6	-	16	-	TRBV27
CATVGTALSYEQYF	TGTGCCACGGTCGGGACAGCCCTTTCCTACGAGCAGTACTTC	TRBJ2-7	-	14	TRBD1	TRBV28
CATTLAYNEQFF	TGTGCCACCACACTAGCGTACAATGAGCAGTTCTTC	TRBJ2-1	-	12	TRBD2	TRBV28
CAWSVLAGLTGELFF	TGTGCCTGGAGTGTACTAGCGGGGCTCACCGGGGAGCTGTTTTTT	TRBJ2-2	once	15	TRBD2	TRBV30
CASRSGGSPGDYGYTF	TGCGCCAGCAGGTCCGGGGGGTCTCCAGGGGACTATGGCTACACCTTC	TRBJ1-2	-	16	-	TRBV5-1
CASSQGEGDYGYTF	TGCGCCAGCAGCCAAGGGGAGGGCGACTATGGCTACACCTTC	TRBJ1-2	-	14	-	TRBV4-1
CASSLDGQGIYGYTF	TGTGCCAGCAGCTTAGACGGACAGGGAATCTATGGCTACACCTTC	TRBJ1-2	-	15	TRBD1	TRBV7-2
CASNLGDGQGLNEQFF	TGTGCCAGCAACTTAGGGGACGGACAGGGTCTTAATGAGCAGTTCTTC	TRBJ2-1	-	16	TRBD1	TRBV7-9
CASSPGLAGGRETQYF	TGTGCCAGCTCACCTGGACTAGCGGGAGGGAGAGAGACCCAGTACTTC	TRBJ2-5	-	16	TRBD2	TRBV18
CSVELDRGTEAFF	TGCAGCGTTGAATTAGACAGGGGCACTGAAGCTTTCTTT	TRBJ1-1	-	13	TRBD1	TRBV29-1
CASSYSTTGNGYTF	TGTGCCAGCAGTTACTCCACGACAGGGAATGGCTACACCTTC	TRBJ1-2	-	14	TRBD1	TRBV6-5
CASSIGLGELFF	TGTGCCAGCAGCATTGGACTCGGGGAGCTGTTTTTT	TRBJ2-2	-	12	-	TRBV5-4
CASSLSSGFYGYTF	TGTGCCAGCAGCTTAAGTTCAGGGTTCTATGGCTACACCTTC	TRBJ1-2	-	14	-	TRBV11-2
CASSPLAGGNEQFF	TGTGCCAGCTCACCACTAGCGGGAGGTAATGAGCAGTTCTTC	TRBJ2-1	-	14	TRBD2	TRBV18
CASSFSRLRGNSPLHF	TGTGCCAGCAGCTTTTCACGGCTACGGGGTAATTCACCCCTCCACTTT	TRBJ1-6	-	16	-	TRBV7-9
CSASLLNTEAFF	TGCAGTGCTAGTCTTCTGAACACTGAAGCTTTCTTT	TRBJ1-1	-	12	-	TRBV20-1
CASSLSQGAYEQYF	TGTGCCAGCAGCTTATCACAGGGGGCCTACGAGCAGTACTTC	TRBJ2-7	-	14	TRBD1	TRBV7-2
CASRPTRNIQYF	TGTGCCAGCAGACCGACTAGGAACATTCAGTACTTC	TRBJ2-4	once	12	-	TRBV2
CASSPSRGRRDTEAFF	TGTGCCAGCAGCCCCTCCAGGGGGAGGAGAGACACTGAAGCTTTCTTT	TRBJ1-1	-	16	TRBD1	TRBV5-6
CASSRINEKLFF	TGTGCCAGCAGCCGTATTAATGAAAAACTGTTTTTT	TRBJ1-4	once	12	-	TRBV5-4
CVRSQPVGAASYYNEQFF	TGTGTCAGAAGCCAGCCTGTAGGGGCTGCCTCCTACTACAATGAGCAGTTCTTC	TRBJ2-1	-	18	-	TRBV7-5
CASSTGLAGIETQYF	TGTGCCAGCAGCACAGGACTAGCGGGAATCGAGACCCAGTACTTC	TRBJ2-5	-	15	TRBD2	TRBV5-4
CSVSRDIGQPQHF	TGCAGCGTCTCCCGGGACATTGGTCAGCCCCAGCATTTT	TRBJ1-5	-	13	-	TRBV29-1
CASSVASDYGYTF	TGTGCCAGCAGCGTAGCAAGCGACTATGGCTACACCTTC	TRBJ1-2	-	13	-	TRBV9
CASSVGAGASNQPQHF	TGTGCCAGCAGCGTAGGTGCGGGGGCGAGCAATCAGCCCCAGCATTTT	TRBJ1-5	-	16	-	TRBV9
CASSLRLAGGADTQYF	TGTGCCAGCAGCCTACGACTAGCGGGGGGAGCAGATACGCAGTATTTT	TRBJ2-3	-	16	TRBD2	TRBV7-2